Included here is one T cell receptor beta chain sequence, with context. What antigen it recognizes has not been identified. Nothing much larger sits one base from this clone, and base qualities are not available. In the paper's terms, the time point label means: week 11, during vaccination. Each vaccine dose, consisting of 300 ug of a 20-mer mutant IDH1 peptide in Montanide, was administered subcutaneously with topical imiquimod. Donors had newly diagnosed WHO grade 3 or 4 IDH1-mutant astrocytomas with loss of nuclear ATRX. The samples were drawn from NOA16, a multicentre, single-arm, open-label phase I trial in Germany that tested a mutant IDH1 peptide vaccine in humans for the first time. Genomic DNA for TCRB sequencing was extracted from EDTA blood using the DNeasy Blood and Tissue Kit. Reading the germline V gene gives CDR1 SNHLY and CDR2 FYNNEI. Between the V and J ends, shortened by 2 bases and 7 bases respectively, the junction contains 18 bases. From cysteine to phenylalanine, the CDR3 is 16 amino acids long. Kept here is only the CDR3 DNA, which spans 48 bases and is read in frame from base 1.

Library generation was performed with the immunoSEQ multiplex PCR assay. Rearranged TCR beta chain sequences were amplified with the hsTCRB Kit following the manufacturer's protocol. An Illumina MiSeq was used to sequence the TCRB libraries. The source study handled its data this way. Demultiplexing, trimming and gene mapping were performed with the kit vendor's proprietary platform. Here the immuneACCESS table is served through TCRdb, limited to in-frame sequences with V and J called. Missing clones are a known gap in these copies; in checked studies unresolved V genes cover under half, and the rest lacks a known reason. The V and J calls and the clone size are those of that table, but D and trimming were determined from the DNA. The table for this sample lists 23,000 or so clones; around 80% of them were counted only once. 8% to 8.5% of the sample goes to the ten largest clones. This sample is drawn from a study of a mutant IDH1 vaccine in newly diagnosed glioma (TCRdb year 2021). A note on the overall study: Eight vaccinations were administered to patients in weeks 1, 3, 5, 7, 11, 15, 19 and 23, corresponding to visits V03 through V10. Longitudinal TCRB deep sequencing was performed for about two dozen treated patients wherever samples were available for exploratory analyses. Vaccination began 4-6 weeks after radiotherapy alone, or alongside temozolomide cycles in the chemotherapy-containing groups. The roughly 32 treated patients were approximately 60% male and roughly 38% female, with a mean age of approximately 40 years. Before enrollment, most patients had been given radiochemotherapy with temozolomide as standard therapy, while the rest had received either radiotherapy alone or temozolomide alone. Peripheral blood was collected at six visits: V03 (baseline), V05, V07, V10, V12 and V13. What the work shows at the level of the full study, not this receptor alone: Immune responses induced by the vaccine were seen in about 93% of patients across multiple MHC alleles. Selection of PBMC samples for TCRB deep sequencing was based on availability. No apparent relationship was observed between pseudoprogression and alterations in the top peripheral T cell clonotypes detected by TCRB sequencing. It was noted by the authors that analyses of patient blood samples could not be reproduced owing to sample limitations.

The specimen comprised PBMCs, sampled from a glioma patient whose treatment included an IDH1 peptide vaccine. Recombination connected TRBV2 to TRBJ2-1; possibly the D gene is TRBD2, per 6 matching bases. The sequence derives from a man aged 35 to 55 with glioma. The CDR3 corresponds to CASSEKRATTANEQFF. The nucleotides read TGTGCCAGCAGTGAAAAGCGGGCCACCACCGCGAATGAGCAGTTCTTC.